This TCR beta chain is from a study of long-term antiretroviral therapy in people with HIV. Study at large: About a decade before 2015, the earliest samples were taken when ART was typically delayed.

The V segment lost 0 bases and the J segment 2 bases; nucleotides outside the gene matches: 16. This CDR3 spans 19 amino acids. The germline V gene encodes CDR1 MGHRA and CDR2 YSYEKL. Survey-level immunoSEQ v3.0 assays were run. TCRdb keeps only in-frame clones here, not all; method: immunoSEQ multiplex PCR. The sample includes tens of thousands of clones, over 80% of them seen just once. Broader study findings: No data on ART adherence, viral resistance or therapy changes.

This clone appeared once. Its specificity is unknown. The sample here was unsorted PBMCs, taken 1 year after starting antiretroviral therapy. This clonotype was sampled from a man between 18 and 29 years old with HIV. V gene TRBV4-1 combines with J gene TRBJ2-7; 7 bases align to TRBD2. CDR3 nucleotides: TGCGCCAGCAGCCAAGATACTGGTAGAGAGGGCGGGAGAACCTACGAGCAGTACTTC. As protein: CASSQDTGREGGRTYEQYF.